The T cell receptor beta chain under discussion was sequenced for a study of shared clonotypes between healthy human individuals. The naive CD8 population came from CD45RO-negative cells selected for CCR7, without terminally differentiated effector memory CD45RA+ cells. Using immunoSEQ multiplex PCR, the repertoire was profiled, and TCRdb retains in-frame clones only, with some absent. The data show about 2,200,000 clones, with 85% to 95% seen just once and under 2% held by the top ten. The V end lost 2 bases, the J end lost 3 bases, and 11 bases lay between the germline ends. Per the germline V gene, CDR1 is SGHDT and CDR2 is YYEEEE. The CDR3 loop spans 14 amino acids.

V is TRBV5-6 and J is TRBJ2-5, with unresolved D. Sequencing was performed on naive CD8+ T cells from PBMCs. This TCR derives from a young man in good health. Some clones in this sample may be carry-over from other donors' samples. DNA for the CDR3: TGTGCCAGCAGCTTCCGTCACGGAGAAGAGACCCAGTACTTC. Its protein is CASSFRHGEETQYF.